This entry describes one TCR beta chain. An end of the junction does not agree with germline; a read error may underlie this. The sample comes from a study of shared clonotypes between healthy human individuals. Profiled with immunoSEQ multiplex PCR; TCRdb holds only in-frame clones, not every one. The sample has about 2.3 million clones, under 95% seen once; the top ten hold around 0.38%. Germline V gene lookup returns CDR1 MDHEN and CDR2 SYDVKM. CDR3 length equals 20 residues. The sequence was collected from a man aged 18 to 29 in good health. Some clones in this sample may be carry-over from other donors' samples. The sample taken for sequencing was naive CD4+ T cells from PBMCs. The subset denotes: CD45RA+ positively selected. This chain links TRBV28 with TRBJ2-7; 7 nucleotides agree with TRBD2. This CDR3 is CASRGGFLAEESNPRNRASF. The CDR3 nucleotides are TGTGCCAGCAGGGGGGGGTTTCTAGCGGAAGAATCAAACCCTCGGAATCGGGCGTCCTTC.